This TCR beta chain is from a study of prognosis after radiotherapy for stage I lung cancer. CDR3 length: 12 residues. V lost 7 bases and J lost 13; bases outside the gene matches: 9. Germline CDR1 and CDR2: MDHEN and SYDVKM. Template was genomic DNA; TCR beta CDR3 amplified in two multiplex PCR rounds. First-round PCR employed TRBV- and TRBJ-specific primers for each gene. TCRdb redid the calling of the multiplex PCR reads with MiXCR, one entry per CDR3 protein. The sample lists approximately 51,000 distinct CDR3 sequences; around a third were seen once. This clonotype showed up just a few times. This may be a read error, as it is one base from a much larger clone.

V is TRBV28 and J is TRBJ2-1; 8 bases are shared with TRBD2. This specimen was PBMCs, taken before or after stereotactic body radiation therapy (not recorded which). The origin of this receptor is a donor aged 50 or older with non-small cell lung cancer. The CDR3 reads CASILPGLVQFF. In DNA, the CDR3 is TGTGCCAGCATACTACCGGGACTAGTACAGTTCTTC.